The 23 T cell receptor beta chains below all came from one sample that was sequenced in a study of T cells in Graves' hyperthyroidism and ophthalmopathy (dated by TCRdb to between 2018 and 2021). The method was multiplex PCR. The sequencer listed for this sample is Illumina HiSeq 2000. The TCR beta CDR3 regions were amplified from RNA transcripts. A first-round RT-PCR of the TCR CDR3 used the HTBI primer set with the Qiagen OneStep RT-PCR kit. TCRdb reanalyzed the raw reads on its own, using fastp at Q25 for trimming and MiXCR for clone calling, and kept in-frame beta chains. Rows are combined by CDR3 protein, so each entry shows the most common genes and DNA. Present in this sample are about 410,000 distinct CDR3 sequences, about 15% of which were seen just once. Together, the top ten hold 13% of the sample. The specimen was blood. The source of these receptors is a young man with Graves' ophthalmopathy.

The chain joins TRBV7-9 to TRBJ1-6; no clear D. V shed 5 bases and J shed 2 bases, with 10 bases lying between them. CDR1 is SEHNR, CDR2 FQNEAQ, per germline (reference sequence). The CDR3 covers 15 residues. The CDR3 loop reads CASSPPGTYNSPLHF. CDR3 in DNA: TGTGCCAGCAGCCCCCCGGGGACCTATAATTCACCCCTCCACTTT.

The rearrangement links TRBV6-1 to TRBJ1-4; 12 bases match TRBD1. The germline V gene encodes CDR1 MNHNS and CDR2 SASEGT. This CDR3 is 16 amino acids long. The J segment lost 7 bases and the V segment lost 7 bases, leaving 10 bases of the junction unmatched. The chain's CDR3 is CASKRGQGAVVEKLFF. CDR3 nucleotides: TGTGCCAGCAAGCGGGGACAGGGGGCTGTAGTTGAAAAACTGTTTTTT.

V gene TRBV6-2 or TRBV6-3 combines with J gene TRBJ2-5, with 11 positions matching TRBD2. CDR1 is MNHEY and CDR2 is SVGEGT in the germline V gene. This CDR3 spans 15 amino acids. J gave up 7 bases and V 7 bases, and 11 bases lay outside the gene matches. CDR3 DNA: TGTGCCAGCACAACCCTAGCGGGAGGCACAGGGACCCAGTACTTC. It yields the protein CASTTLAGGTGTQYF.

A few counts support this clonotype. The rearrangement uses TRBV5-1 and TRBJ1-5, with D possibly being TRBD1 (5 bases). The CDR3 is 15 amino acids. V was clipped by 3 bases and J by 1 base, with 11 bases between them. Germline V gene lookup returns CDR1 SGHRS and CDR2 YFSETQ. CDR3 protein: CASSWGPGSNQPQHF. CDR3 sequence (DNA): TGCGCCAGCAGCTGGGGCCCGGGGAGCAATCAGCCCCAGCATTTT.

This clonotype was observed a handful of times. The chain uses TRBV6-1 and TRBJ1-2, with D possibly matching TRBD1 (6 bases). CDR1 is MNHNS, CDR2 SASEGT, per germline. Between the trimmed V and J ends, which lost 6 bases and 6 bases, there was a span of 14 bases. The CDR3 extends over 13 amino acids. The CDR3 coding sequence is TGTGCCAGCAGACCCGTCTACAGGGATGGCTACACCTTC. Translated, it gives CASRPVYRDGYTF.

This clonotype came up many times. The chain is built from TRBV7-6 and TRBJ2-3, with 7 nucleotides matching TRBD1. CDR3 size: 17 residues. Germline V gives CDR1 SGHVS, CDR2 FNYEAQ. The trim removed 2 bases at V and 4 bases at J, leaving 12 bases unmatched. Here the CDR3 reads CASSLIRDSPLSDTQYF. The CDR3 DNA reads TGTGCCAGCAGCTTAATTCGGGACAGTCCCCTATCAGATACGCAGTATTTT.

This clonotype was seen ten or more times. The chain uses TRBV20-1 and TRBJ2-7; D is unresolved. V was shortened by 3 bases and J by 3 bases, with 15 bases between the two germline ends. This CDR3 is built from 14 residues. CDR1 is DFQATT and CDR2 is SNEGSKA in the germline V gene (reference sequence). Here the CDR3 DNA reads TGCAGTGCTAGTAAGGCAGGAATCTTCTACGAGCAGTACTTC. It yields the protein CSASKAGIFYEQYF.

J is TRBJ2-6 and V is TRBV6-1, with D tentatively TRBD2 (6 bases). The germline V and J ends were trimmed by 5 bases and 0 bases, with 14 bases remaining between them. CDR3 length: 17 amino acids. Per the germline V gene, CDR1 is MNHNS and CDR2 is SASEGT. Here the CDR3 reads CASSFGLGLSGANVLTF. Here the CDR3 DNA reads TGTGCCAGCAGTTTCGGACTGGGACTCTCTGGGGCCAACGTCCTGACTTTC.

The V and J genes are TRBV11-3 and TRBJ2-7; D may be TRBD1 or TRBD2 (5 bases each). The CDR3 sequence is 16 residues long. Germline loops: CDR1 SGHNT, CDR2 YENEEA. The V and J ends lost 0 bases and 3 bases respectively, with 15 bases between them. The CDR3 sequence is CASSLDAINGGYEQYF. The DNA for the CDR3 is TGTGCCAGCAGCTTAGATGCTATAAATGGGGGCTACGAGCAGTACTTC. The whole variable domain, remainder taken from reference TRBV11-3 and TRBJ2-7, is EAGVVQSPRYKIIEKKQPVAFWCNPISGHNTLYWYLQNLGQGPELLIRYENEEAVDDSQLPKDRFSAERLKGVDSTLKIQPAELGDSAVYLCASSLDAINGGYEQYFGPGTRLTVT.

A few counts support this clonotype. The V call is TRBV4-1, the J call TRBJ1-1; TRBD1 matches at 12 bases. There are 15 residues in the CDR3. With 5 bases clipped from V and 5 bases from J, the junction kept 6 bases outside the gene matches. CDR1 is MGHRA and CDR2 is YSYEKL in the germline V gene. This chain's CDR3 is CASSLGQGALTEAFF. CDR3 sequence (DNA): TGCGCCAGCAGCTTGGGACAGGGGGCGCTTACTGAAGCTTTCTTT.

CDR3 bases: TGCGCCAGCAGTGTAGGGGCTGGGAGGTGGGAGACAGATACGCAGTATTTT. Its protein product is CASSVGAGRWETDTQYF. The chain couples TRBV10-2 to TRBJ2-3; D possibly corresponds to TRBD2 (6 bases). Germline V lookup: CDR1 WSHSY, CDR2 SAAADI. This CDR3 is built from 17 residues. The ends were cut back, 4 bases at V and 3 bases at J, with 20 bases in the middle.

The chain joins TRBV20-1 to TRBJ1-2; weak D call: TRBD1 (5 bases). Germline CDR1 and CDR2: DFQATT and SNEGSKA (reference sequence). The germline V and J ends were trimmed by 6 bases and 4 bases, with 18 bases remaining between them. The CDR3 runs 14 residues. The CDR3: CSAWPDPRAYGYTF. CDR3 nucleotide sequence: TGCAGTGCCTGGCCGGACCCCAGGGCCTATGGCTACACCTTC.

This clonotype was observed a few times. The V and J genes are TRBV4-1 and TRBJ2-1; D is perhaps TRBD1 (6 bases). The CDR3 consists of 15 residues. V dropped 8 bases and J dropped 5 bases, with 19 bases sitting between them. The germline V gene encodes CDR1 MGHRA and CDR2 YSYEKL. The CDR3 loop is CASDQGQGTDNEQFF. Written as DNA, the CDR3 is TGCGCCAGCGACCAGGGCCAGGGGACGGACAATGAGCAGTTCTTC.

The table lists this clonotype with many counts. The chain links TRBV7-3 to TRBJ2-1; D not certain. The CDR3 loop spans 15 amino acids. Trimming took off 5 bases at V and 4 bases at J, with 15 bases between the two ends. Germline CDR1 and CDR2: SGHTA and FQGTGA. The CDR3 loop is CASSPSYGSYNEQFF. CDR3 in DNA: TGTGCCAGCAGCCCCTCCTACGGATCTTACAATGAGCAGTTCTTC.

This clonotype occurred many times. This rearrangement joins TRBV10-3 to TRBJ2-1; D gene ambiguous. Germline CDR1 and CDR2: ENHRY and SYGVKD. V was trimmed by 3 bases and J by 1 base, leaving 10 bases between them. This CDR3 comprises 15 residues. CDR3 in DNA: TGTGCCATCAGTGACGTAAAGGGATCCTACAATGAGCAGTTCTTC. It specifies CAISDVKGSYNEQFF.

This clonotype was seen repeatedly, ten times or more. The chain joins TRBV5-1 to TRBJ1-1; D unresolved. Germline V gene lookup returns CDR1 SGHRS and CDR2 YFSETQ. This CDR3 has 14 amino acids. The ends were cut back, 3 bases at V and 0 bases at J, with 9 bases in the middle. The CDR3 DNA is TGCGCCAGCAGCTCAATCAGAATGAACACTGAAGCTTTCTTT. It specifies CASSSIRMNTEAFF. Variable domain in full (rest from reference TRBV5-1 and TRBJ1-1): KAGVTQTPRYLIKTRGQQVTLSCSPISGHRSVSWYQQTPGQGLQFLFEYFSETQRNKGNFPGRFSGRQFSNSRSEMNVSTLELGDSALYLCASSSIRMNTEAFFGQGTRLTVV.

The sample holds many counts of this clonotype. The chain employs TRBV12-3 or TRBV12-4 and TRBJ1-6; D possibly corresponds to TRBD1 (5 bases). V was shortened by 5 bases and J by 5 bases, with 13 bases between the two germline ends. The CDR3 loop spans 15 amino acids. The CDR3 sequence: CASSPQGVHNSPLHF. CDR3 in DNA: TGTGCCAGCAGTCCCCAGGGTGTCCATAATTCACCCCTCCACTTT.

This clonotype was detected many times. CDR3 residues: CSARLGVSYEQYF. DNA for the CDR3: TGCAGTGCCAGACTAGGGGTCTCCTACGAGCAGTACTTC. The chain couples TRBV20-1 to TRBJ2-7; D is perhaps TRBD2 (6 bases). Per germline, CDR1 DFQATT and CDR2 SNEGSKA (reference sequence). The CDR3 length is 13 residues. The V end lost 6 bases, the J end lost 0 bases, and 12 bases lay between the germline ends.

V usage is TRBV5-4 and J usage is TRBJ1-2; tentative D call: TRBD1 (5 bases). Germline V lookup: CDR1 SGHNT, CDR2 YYREEE (reference sequence). The CDR3 consists of 14 residues. The V end was cut by 3 bases, the J end by 3 bases, with 12 bases between. DNA for the CDR3: TGTGCCAGCAGCTCCCGGGGAGGGGACTATGGCTACACCTTC. This translates into CASSSRGGDYGYTF.

This clonotype was detected many times. This sequence joins TRBV11-2 and TRBJ2-5, with 9 bases matching TRBD1. V shed 1 base and J 5 bases; nucleotides not matched to a gene: 8. The CDR3 is 16 amino acids. The V gene's germline CDR1 is SGHAT and CDR2 FQNNGV. In nucleotides, the CDR3 is TGTGCCAGCAGCTTAGTGACAGGGGGAGGGGGGGAGACCCAGTACTTC. Its protein product is CASSLVTGGGGETQYF.

Ten or more counts support this clonotype. V and J are TRBV7-9 and TRBJ1-6; unclear D gene. Germline V gene lookup returns CDR1 SEHNR and CDR2 FQNEAQ (reference sequence). V was shortened by 2 bases and J by 7 bases, with 12 bases between the two germline ends. CDR3 length: 15 amino acids. CDR3 in DNA: TGTGCCAGCAGCTTAACGGGGAGGGCCAATTCACCCCTCCACTTT. This sequence encodes CASSLTGRANSPLHF.

This clonotype was observed at least ten times. V gene TRBV5-4 combines with J gene TRBJ2-3; D not resolved. Trimming took 5 bases from V and 1 from J, leaving 17 bases between them. The CDR3 has 16 amino acids. CDR1 SGHNT and CDR2 YYREEE come from the germline V gene (reference sequence). The DNA of the CDR3 is TGTGCCAGCAGTCCAATACAGCGTCTGGGCACAGATACGCAGTATTTT. Residues: CASSPIQRLGTDTQYF.

The chain carries TRBV10-3 and TRBJ2-7; TRBD2 matches at 9 bases. The V and J ends lost 6 bases and 1 base, in that order; junction bases with no gene match: 4. In germline, CDR1 is ENHRY, CDR2 SYGVKD. The CDR3 sequence is 14 residues long. The CDR3 loop reads CAISGTSQSYEQYF. The CDR3 region has the DNA TGTGCCATCAGCGGGACTAGCCAATCCTACGAGCAGTACTTC.